This TCR beta chain was identified in a study of blood T cell repertoires in COVID-19. Assay: immunoSEQ multiplex PCR; the TCRdb copy retains only in-frame clones and omits some. The repertoire holds 95,000 to 150,000 clones, with 75% to 90% as singletons. The receptor was isolated from a man aged 35-49 years with acute or convalescent COVID-19. The material sequenced was peripheral blood.

The CDR3 loop is CASSEGWETQYF. CDR3 coding DNA: TGTGCCAGCAGTGAAGGATGGGAGACGCAGTATTTT. This rearrangement joins TRBV6-1 to TRBJ2-3, with TRBD2 as a possible D gene (5 bases). V was trimmed by 1 base and J by 9 bases, leaving 8 bases between them. CDR3 length: 12 residues. CDR1 MNHNS and CDR2 SASEGT come from the germline V gene.